The T cell receptor (beta chain) described here comes from a study of PD-1 blockade in classical Hodgkin lymphoma. With no exception, relapse followed autologous stem cell transplantation in all patients, and brentuximab vedotin exposure varied. Magnetic depletion of non-target cells from thawed PBMCs yielded purified CD8+ T cells. The count of this clone is one. Some clones are missing from TCRdb's copy, which holds only in-frame ones; the method was immunoSEQ multiplex PCR. The sample holds over 25,000 clones, 70% to 90% seen once. The germline CDR1 and CDR2 sequences are SNHLY and FYNNEI. J was trimmed by 6 bases and V by 7 bases; bases with no gene match: 5. The CDR3 spans 13 residues.

The input for sequencing was CD8+ T cells from blood, taken at baseline. The chain links TRBV2 to TRBJ2-1, with 8 bases aligning to TRBD2. The source of this sequence is a human donor with classical Hodgkin lymphoma. The CDR3 here is CASTRLAINEQFF. CDR3 in DNA: TGTGCCAGCACACGACTAGCGATCAATGAGCAGTTCTTC.